The entry below gives a single TCR beta chain sequence along with its context. The data originate from a study of T cells after yellow fever vaccination. The TCR cDNA carried a universal primer site and UMIs from 5'RACE template switching. MiXCR was run by TCRdb on the 5' RACE reads, yielding one entry per CDR3 protein. The data contain about 170,000 distinct CDR3 sequences, 11% of them singletons. CDR1 and CDR2 (germline): SGHTA, FQGNSA. CDR3 size: 16 residues. Trimming cost V 2 bases and J 2 bases, with 14 bases left between them. The clonotype originates from a man aged 18 to 35 who received the YFV17D yellow fever vaccine. The input for sequencing was CD8+ T cells sorted from PBMCs, taken 15 days after the yellow fever booster vaccination. V gene TRBV7-2 combines with J gene TRBJ2-3; perhaps TRBD2 as D (6 bases). The CDR3 here is CASSLIGGEITDTQYF. The CDR3 DNA reads TGTGCCAGCAGCTTAATCGGCGGGGAGATCACAGATACGCAGTATTTT.